This record looks at one T cell receptor beta chain sequence and its context. The antigen is not known. The primer mix had 60 Vbeta and 13 Jbeta primers. TCRdb's table, derived via immunoSEQ multiplex PCR, lists solely in-frame clones and lacks some. Here the sample spans 76,000 or so clones, roughly 73% being singletons. These data come from a study of cytomegalovirus exposure and HLA in healthy donors. Study-wide points: Most TCR sequences were rare, but some public TCRs occurred in many donors.

The receptor was isolated from a woman in her thirties or forties in good health and CMV-seropositive. The sample taken for sequencing was PBMCs.

The CDR3 DNA follows: TGTGCCAGCTCCACAATCGGGAGGTCTGGTGAAAAACTGTTTTTT. It translates to CASSTIGRSGEKLFF. The rearrangement joins TRBV18 to TRBJ1-4; D is ambiguous. V dropped 6 bases and J dropped 7 bases, with 18 bases sitting between them. The CDR3 loop spans 15 amino acids. Germline CDR1 KGHSH, CDR2 LQKENI.